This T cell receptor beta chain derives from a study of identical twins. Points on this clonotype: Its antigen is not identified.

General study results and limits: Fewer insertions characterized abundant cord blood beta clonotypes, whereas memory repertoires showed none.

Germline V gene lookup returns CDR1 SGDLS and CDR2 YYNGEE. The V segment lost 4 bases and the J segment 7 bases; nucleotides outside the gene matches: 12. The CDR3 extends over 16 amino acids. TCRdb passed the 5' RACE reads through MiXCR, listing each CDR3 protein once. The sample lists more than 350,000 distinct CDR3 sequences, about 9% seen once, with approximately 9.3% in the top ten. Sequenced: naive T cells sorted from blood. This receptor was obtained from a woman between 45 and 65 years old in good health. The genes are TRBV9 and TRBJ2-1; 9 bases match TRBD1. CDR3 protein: CASSSNLGTGKNEQFF. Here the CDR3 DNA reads TGTGCCAGCAGCTCGAACCTGGGGACAGGGAAGAATGAGCAGTTCTTC.